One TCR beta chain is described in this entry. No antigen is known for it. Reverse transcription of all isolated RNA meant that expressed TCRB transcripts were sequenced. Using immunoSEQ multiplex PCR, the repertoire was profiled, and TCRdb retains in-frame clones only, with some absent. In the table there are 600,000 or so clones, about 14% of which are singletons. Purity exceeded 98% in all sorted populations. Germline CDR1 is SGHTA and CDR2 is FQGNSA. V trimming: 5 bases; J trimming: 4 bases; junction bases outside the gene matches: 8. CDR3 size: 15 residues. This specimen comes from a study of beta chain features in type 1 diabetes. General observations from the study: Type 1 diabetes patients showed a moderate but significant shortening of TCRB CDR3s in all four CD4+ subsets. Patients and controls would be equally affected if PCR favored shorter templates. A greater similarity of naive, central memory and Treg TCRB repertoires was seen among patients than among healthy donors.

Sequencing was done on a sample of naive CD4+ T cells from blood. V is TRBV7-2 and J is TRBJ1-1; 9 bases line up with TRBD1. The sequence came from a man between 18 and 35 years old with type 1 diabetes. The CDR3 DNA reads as TGTGCCAGCAGCCGGACCGGGACAGGGCCCACTGAAGCTTTCTTT. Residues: CASSRTGTGPTEAFF. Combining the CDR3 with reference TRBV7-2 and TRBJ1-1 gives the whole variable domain GAGVSQSPSNKVTEKGKDVELRCDPISGHTALYWYRQSLGQGLEFLIYFQGNSAPDKSGLPSDRFSAERTGGSVSTLTIQRTQQEDSAVYLCASSRTGTGPTEAFFGQGTRLTVV.